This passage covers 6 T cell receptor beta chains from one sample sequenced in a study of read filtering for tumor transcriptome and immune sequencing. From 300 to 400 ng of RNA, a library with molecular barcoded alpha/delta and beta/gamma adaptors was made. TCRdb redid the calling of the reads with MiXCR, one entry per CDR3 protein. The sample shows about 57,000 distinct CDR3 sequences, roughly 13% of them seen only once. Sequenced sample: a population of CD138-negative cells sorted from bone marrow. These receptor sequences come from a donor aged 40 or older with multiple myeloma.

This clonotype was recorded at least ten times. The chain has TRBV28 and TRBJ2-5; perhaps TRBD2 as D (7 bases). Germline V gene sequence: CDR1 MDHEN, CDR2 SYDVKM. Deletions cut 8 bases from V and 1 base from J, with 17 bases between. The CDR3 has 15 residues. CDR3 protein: CASFEGGNIQETQYF. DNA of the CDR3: TGTGCCAGCTTTGAGGGGGGGAACATCCAAGAGACCCAGTACTTC. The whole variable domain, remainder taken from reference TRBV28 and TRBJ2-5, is DVKVTQSSRYLVKRTGEKVFLECVQDMDHENMFWYRQDPGLGLRLIYFSYDVKMKEKGDIPEGYSVSREKKERFSLILESASTNQTSMYLCASFEGGNIQETQYFGPGTRLLVL.

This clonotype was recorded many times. CDR3 in amino acids: CASSIGLQETQYF. The CDR3 DNA reads as TGTGCCAGTAGTATCGGACTACAAGAGACCCAGTACTTC. This chain connects TRBV19 to TRBJ2-5, with a possible D match to TRBD2 (6 bases). The germline V gene encodes CDR1 LNHDA and CDR2 SQIVND (reference sequence). This CDR3 has 13 amino acids. With 3 bases removed from V and 2 bases from J, the gap between germline ends came to 7 bases.

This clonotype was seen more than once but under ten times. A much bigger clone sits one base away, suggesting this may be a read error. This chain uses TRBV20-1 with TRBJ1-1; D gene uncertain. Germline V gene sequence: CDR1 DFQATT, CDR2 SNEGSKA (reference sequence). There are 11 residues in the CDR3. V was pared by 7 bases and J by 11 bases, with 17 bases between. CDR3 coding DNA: TGCAGTGTACGGAATCCGAATGATGCTTTCTTT. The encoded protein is CSVRNPNDAFF.

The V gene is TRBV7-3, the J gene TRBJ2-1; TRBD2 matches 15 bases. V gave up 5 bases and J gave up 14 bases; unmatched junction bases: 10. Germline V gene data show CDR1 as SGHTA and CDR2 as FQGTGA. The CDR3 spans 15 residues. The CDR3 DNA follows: TGTGCCAGCAGCCTGGGACTAGCGGGAGGCCCTACGGAGTTCTTC. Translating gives CASSLGLAGGPTEFF.

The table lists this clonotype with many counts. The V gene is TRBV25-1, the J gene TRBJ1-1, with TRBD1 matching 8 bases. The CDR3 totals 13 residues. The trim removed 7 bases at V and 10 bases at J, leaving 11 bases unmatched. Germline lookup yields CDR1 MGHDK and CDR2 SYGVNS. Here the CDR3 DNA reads TGTGCCAGCACCACGAGGGGGACAGGCACAGCTTTCTTT. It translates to CASTTRGTGTAFF.

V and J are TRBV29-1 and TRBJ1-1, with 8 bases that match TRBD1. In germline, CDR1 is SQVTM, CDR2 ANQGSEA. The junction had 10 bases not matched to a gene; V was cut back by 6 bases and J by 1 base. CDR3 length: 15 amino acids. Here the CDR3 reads CSVRGHREKNTEAFF. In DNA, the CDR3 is TGCAGCGTCAGGGGGCACCGGGAAAAGAACACTGAAGCTTTCTTT.